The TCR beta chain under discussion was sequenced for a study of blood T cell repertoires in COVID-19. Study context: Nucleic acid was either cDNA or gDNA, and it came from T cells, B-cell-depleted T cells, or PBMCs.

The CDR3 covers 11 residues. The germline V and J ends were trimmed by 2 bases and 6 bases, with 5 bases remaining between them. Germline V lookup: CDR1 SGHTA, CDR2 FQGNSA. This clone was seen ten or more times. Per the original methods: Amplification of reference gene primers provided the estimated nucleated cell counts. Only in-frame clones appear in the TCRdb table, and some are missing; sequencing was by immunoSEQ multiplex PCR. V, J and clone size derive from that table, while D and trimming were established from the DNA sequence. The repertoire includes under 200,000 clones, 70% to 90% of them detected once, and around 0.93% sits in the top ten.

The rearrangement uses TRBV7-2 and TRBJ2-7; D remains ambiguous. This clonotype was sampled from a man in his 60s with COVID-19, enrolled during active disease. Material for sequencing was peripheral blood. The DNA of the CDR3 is TGTGCCAGCAGCTTACTCTCCGAGCAGTACTTC. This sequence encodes CASSLLSEQYF.